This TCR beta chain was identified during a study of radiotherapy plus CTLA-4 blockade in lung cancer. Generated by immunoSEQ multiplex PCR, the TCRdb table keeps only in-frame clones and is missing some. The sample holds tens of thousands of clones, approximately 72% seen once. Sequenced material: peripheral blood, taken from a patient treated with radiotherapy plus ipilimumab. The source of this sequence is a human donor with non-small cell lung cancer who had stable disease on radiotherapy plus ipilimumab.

The CDR3 reads CASSSSFQSGGELFF. Written as DNA, the CDR3 is TGCGCCAGCAGCTCCTCGTTTCAGTCGGGCGGGGAGCTGTTTTTT. V is TRBV5-1 and J is TRBJ2-2; D ambiguous. Germline CDR1 is SGHRS and CDR2 is YFSETQ. With 3 bases removed from V and 7 bases from J, the gap between germline ends came to 16 bases. The CDR3 spans 15 residues.